The 20 T cell receptor beta chains reported below all come from one sample, sequenced in a study of cytomegalovirus exposure and HLA in healthy donors. Researchers ran the PCR with 60 Vbeta and 13 Jbeta primers. Profiling relied on immunoSEQ multiplex PCR, and the TCRdb table lists in-frame clones only, not all of them. The repertoire holds around 100,000 clones, with around two thirds as singletons. What was sequenced was PBMCs. The source of these receptors is a man aged 50-59 years in good health and CMV-seropositive.

The chain couples TRBV5-1 to TRBJ1-1; D is unclear. Trimming removed 4 bases at V and 3 bases at J, with 13 bases between. CDR3 length: 14 residues. Germline CDR1 and CDR2: SGHRS and YFSETQ. CDR3 bases: TGCGCCAGCAGCAACTCCACTATGGACACTGAAGCTTTCTTT. This encodes CASSNSTMDTEAFF.

The J gene is TRBJ2-7, the V gene TRBV5-4; TRBD2 is a possible D gene (6 bases). Germline-derived CDR1 and CDR2 are SGHNT and YYREEE (reference sequence). Trimming removed 4 bases at V and 7 bases at J, with 15 bases between. This CDR3 is 13 amino acids long. The CDR3 loop reads CASSVDYSSEQYF. In DNA, the CDR3 is TGTGCCAGCAGCGTGGACTATTCCTCGGAGCAGTACTTC. The complete variable domain, with remaining parts taken from reference TRBV5-4 and TRBJ2-7, reads ETGVTQSPTHLIKTRGQQVTLRCSSQSGHNTVSWYQQALGQGPQFIFQYYREEENGRGNFPPRFSGLQFPNYSSELNVNALELDDSALYLCASSVDYSSEQYFGPGTRLTVT.

The genes are TRBV5-1 and TRBJ2-1, with TRBD1 matching 9 bases. This CDR3 has 14 amino acids. Germline V lookup: CDR1 SGHRS, CDR2 YFSETQ. V gave up 3 bases and J gave up 9 bases; unmatched junction bases: 7. The CDR3 sequence is CASSYRGPKSEQFF. CDR3 DNA: TGCGCCAGCAGCTACAGGGGGCCAAAGAGTGAGCAGTTCTTC. Full variable domain (outside the CDR3, taken from reference TRBV5-1 and TRBJ2-1): KAGVTQTPRYLIKTRGQQVTLSCSPISGHRSVSWYQQTPGQGLQFLFEYFSETQRNKGNFPGRFSGRQFSNSRSEMNVSTLELGDSALYLCASSYRGPKSEQFFGPGTRLTVL.

The gene calls are TRBV7-2 and TRBJ2-7; D gene uncertain. This CDR3 comprises 14 residues. With 3 bases removed from V and 3 bases from J, the gap between germline ends came to 12 bases. From germline, CDR1 is SGHTA and CDR2 FQGNSA. Here the CDR3 DNA reads TGTGCCAGCAGCTTCCTTGGAGATCACTACGAGCAGTACTTC. Its protein product is CASSFLGDHYEQYF.

The chain combines TRBV5-6 with TRBJ1-3; tentative D call: TRBD1 (5 bases). CDR1 SGHDT and CDR2 YYEEEE come from the germline V gene. The CDR3 extends over 17 amino acids. Trimming removed 3 bases from V and 0 bases from J, with 16 bases in between. CDR3 sequence (DNA): TGTGCCAGCAGCTGGAGGGGACGCGCCCTCTCTGGAAACACCATATATTTT. Protein: CASSWRGRALSGNTIYF.

The J gene is TRBJ2-2, the V gene TRBV18; D might be TRBD1 (6 bases). This CDR3 region has 17 residues. The germline V gene has CDR1 KGHSH and CDR2 LQKENI. V lost 2 bases and J lost 2, with 15 bases in between. The CDR3 here is CASSPFPLTGNTGELFF. CDR3 coding DNA: TGTGCCAGCTCACCATTCCCGTTGACAGGAAACACCGGGGAGCTGTTTTTT.

This sequence joins TRBV29-1 and TRBJ2-5, with D possibly TRBD2 on 5 matching bases. The CDR3 covers 13 residues. The germline V gene encodes CDR1 SQVTM and CDR2 ANQGSEA. The ends were cut back, 1 base at V and 4 bases at J, with 10 bases in the middle. CDR3 sequence (DNA): TGCAGCGTTGAAGCTCGAAGCGGAGAGACCCAGTACTTC. It specifies CSVEARSGETQYF.

This clone was detected only a few times. The chain joins TRBV7-9 to TRBJ2-7; D is undetermined. With 10 bases removed from V and 2 bases from J, the gap between germline ends came to 6 bases. Germline-derived CDR1 and CDR2 are SEHNR and FQNEAQ (reference sequence). This CDR3 is built from 10 residues. The CDR3 spells CAIGPYEQYF. In DNA form, the CDR3 reads TGTGCCATTGGGCCCTACGAGCAGTACTTC. Combining the CDR3 with reference TRBV7-9 and TRBJ2-7 gives the whole variable domain DTGVSQNPRHKITKRGQNVTFRCDPISEHNRLYWYRQTLGQGPEFLTYFQNEAQLEKSRLLSDRFSAERPKGSFSTLEIQRTEQGDSAMYLCAIGPYEQYFGPGTRLTVT.

The chain joins TRBV5-1 to TRBJ2-3, with D maybe TRBD2 (6 bases). The CDR3 has 15 amino acids. In germline, CDR1 is SGHRS, CDR2 YFSETQ. V was trimmed by 4 bases and J by 2 bases, leaving 14 bases between them. The CDR3 here is CASSTAGTYTDTQYF. CDR3 coding DNA: TGCGCCAGCAGCACCGCCGGGACTTACACAGATACGCAGTATTTT.

This clone was observed a few times. This chain links TRBV10-3 with TRBJ2-3; 10 positions match TRBD2. Germline V lookup: CDR1 ENHRY, CDR2 SYGVKD. V was clipped by 6 bases and J by 5 bases; unmatched bases: 5. The length of the CDR3 is 14 residues. The CDR3 reads CAIRKAGGGDTQYF. The DNA for the CDR3 is TGTGCCATCAGAAAAGCGGGGGGGGGAGATACGCAGTATTTT.

The V and J genes are TRBV19 and TRBJ1-1; 7 bases map to TRBD1. The trim removed 2 bases at V and 0 bases at J, leaving 3 bases unmatched. The CDR3 has 15 amino acids. Germline values: CDR1 LNHDA, CDR2 SQIVND (reference sequence). The chain's CDR3 is CASSIPGQMNTEAFF. CDR3 DNA: TGTGCCAGTAGTATACCGGGACAGATGAACACTGAAGCTTTCTTT.

The CDR3 reads CASSASGGVYEQFF. The CDR3 coding sequence is TGCGCCAGCAGCGCTAGCGGGGGGGTTTATGAGCAGTTCTTC. The V and J genes are TRBV5-1 and TRBJ2-1; 12 nucleotides match TRBD2. After removal of 4 bases from V and 8 bases from J, the junction contained 4 bases not matched to a gene. The CDR3 runs to 14 residues. Germline CDR1 reads SGHRS; CDR2 reads YFSETQ.

The genes are TRBV7-9 and TRBJ2-3; 10 bases are a match to TRBD2. The ends lost 10 bases at V and 2 bases at J; junction bases unmatched: 6. The length of the CDR3 is 14 residues. Germline assignment: CDR1 SEHNR and CDR2 FQNEAQ (reference sequence). In DNA, the CDR3 is TGTGCCACCCAAGCGGGAGGGAACACAGATACGCAGTATTTT. Residues: CATQAGGNTDTQYF.

This clone has a single count. This chain uses TRBV6-1 with TRBJ2-7; maybe TRBD1 (6 bases). V was trimmed by 8 bases and J by 2 bases, leaving 16 bases between them. Germline values: CDR1 MNHNS, CDR2 SASEGT. CDR3 size: 14 residues. The CDR3 nucleotides read TGTGCCAGCTCGGGACACCCAAATCCCTACGAGCAGTACTTC. Amino acid sequence: CASSGHPNPYEQYF.

This clone was observed a handful of times. V and J are TRBV29-1 and TRBJ2-7; D is perhaps TRBD1 (5 bases). This CDR3 is built from 10 residues. Germline V gene data show CDR1 as SQVTM and CDR2 as ANQGSEA. The CDR3 sequence is CKRQFYEQYF. The CDR3 nucleotides read TGCAAGAGACAGTTCTACGAGCAGTACTTC.

CDR3 loop: CASSLVAGVSDTQYF. CDR3 DNA sequence: TGTGCCAGCAGCTTGGTAGCGGGAGTATCAGATACGCAGTATTTT. The chain links TRBV5-6 to TRBJ2-3, with 9 bases matching TRBD2. The CDR3 runs 15 residues. Germline lookup yields CDR1 SGHDT and CDR2 YYEEEE. Trimming took 0 bases from V and 4 from J; bases not matched to a gene: 3. Variable domain in full (rest from reference TRBV5-6 and TRBJ2-3): DAGVTQSPTHLIKTRGQQVTLRCSPKSGHDTVSWYQQALGQGPQFIFQYYEEEERQRGNFPDRFSGHQFPNYSSELNVNALLLGDSALYLCASSLVAGVSDTQYFGPGTRLTVL.

The chain couples TRBV29-1 to TRBJ2-3; D remains ambiguous. The CDR3 runs 14 residues. Germline V gene data show CDR1 as SQVTM and CDR2 as ANQGSEA. The CDR3 region is CTAKLLPSTDTQYF. The CDR3 DNA reads TGCACCGCAAAACTTCTCCCTAGCACAGATACGCAGTATTTT.

This chain joins TRBV10-3 and TRBJ1-4; no firm D call. Trimming took 0 bases from V and 2 from J, leaving 7 bases between them. This CDR3 spans 15 amino acids. Germline lookup yields CDR1 ENHRY and CDR2 SYGVKD. The CDR3 sequence is CAISESTGTNEKLFF. The CDR3 coding sequence is TGTGCCATCAGTGAGTCGACGGGGACTAATGAAAAACTGTTTTTT.

The genes are TRBV21-1 and TRBJ1-2. TRBV21-1 is annotated as a pseudogene. There are 13 residues in the CDR3. In nucleotides, the CDR3 is TGTGCCAGCAGCATGAGGAGAACTCAAGGCTACACCTTC. Translating gives CASSMRRTQGYTF.

This clone was counted only a few times. The chain couples TRBV18 to TRBJ2-5; D perhaps matches TRBD1 (5 bases). Germline CDR1 and CDR2: KGHSH and LQKENI. The CDR3 is 15 amino acids. V dropped 1 base and J dropped 2 bases, with 11 bases sitting between them. The CDR3 nucleotides read TGTGCCAGCTCACCACGTCAGGGTCCACAAGAGACCCAGTACTTC. As protein: CASSPRQGPQETQYF.